This T cell receptor (beta chain) was identified in a study of blood T cell repertoires in COVID-19. Across the study: Acute and convalescent COVID-19 samples came from the United States, Italy and Spain. From T cells, B-cell-depleted T cells, or PBMCs came the material, which was cDNA or gDNA.

As handled by the study authors: Estimated nucleated cell counts came from reference gene primer amplification. Only in-frame clones appear in the TCRdb table, and some are missing; sequencing was by immunoSEQ multiplex PCR. D and trimming were read from the DNA, whereas the V and J calls and clone size are those reported in that table. Here the sample spans 170,000 or so clones, around four fifths being singletons. The CDR3 spans 16 residues. Germline V gene data show CDR1 as LNHDA and CDR2 as SQIVND (reference sequence). The junction had 9 bases not matched to a gene; V was cut back by 3 bases and J by 3 bases. Seattle cases were enrolled at active infection and followed longitudinally.

The sequencing input was peripheral blood. This chain joins TRBV19 and TRBJ1-1; TRBD1 aligns across 8 bases. This sequence was found in a woman aged 70-85 years with COVID-19, enrolled during active disease. CDR3 residues: CASSIQGAPPDTEAFF. Here the CDR3 DNA reads TGTGCCAGTAGTATCCAGGGGGCACCCCCCGACACTGAAGCTTTCTTT.